This TCR beta chain appears in the sequencing data of a study of blood T cell repertoires in COVID-19. Study summary: The United States, Italy and Spain were the sources of the acute and convalescent COVID-19 samples. PBMCs, B-cell-depleted T cells, or T cells provided the cDNA or gDNA that made up the material.

Per the original data handling: Scientists estimated how many nucleated cells there were by amplifying reference gene primers. Sequencing used immunoSEQ multiplex PCR; TCRdb keeps in-frame clones, though not all of them. V, J and clone size are taken as reported in that table, and D and trimming were inferred from the DNA itself. The top ten hold about 8.6% of the sample, which has around 20,000 clones, 70% to 90% seen once. The sequenced sample was peripheral blood. This clonotype was sampled from a human donor with active COVID-19. The donor label of this sample is uncertain.

The CDR3 DNA sequence: TGTGCCAGTAGTAAGGGACTAGCGGGAGTTGATGAGCAGTTCTTC. This codes for CASSKGLAGVDEQFF. The chain is built from TRBV19 and TRBJ2-1; 14 nucleotides agree with TRBD2. The V gene end was trimmed by 4 bases and the J gene end by 8 bases; junction bases not matched to a gene: 4. Germline CDR1 reads LNHDA; CDR2 reads SQIVND (reference sequence). CDR3 length equals 15 residues.